Sequencing of this T cell receptor beta chain was carried out in a study of control samples from healthy donors and cancer patients. Assay used: immunoSEQ multiplex PCR; TCRdb lists only in-frame clones, some missing. The data hold roughly 70,000 clones, with about 87% observed a single time. Germline V lookup: CDR1 SEHNR, CDR2 FQNEAQ (reference sequence). Between the trimmed V and J ends, which lost 1 base and 5 bases, there was a span of 6 bases. CDR3 length equals 12 residues. The chain uses TRBV7-9 and TRBJ2-7, with D perhaps given as TRBD1 or TRBD2 (5 bases each). The TCR was taken from a man aged 45-60 years in good health. Sequenced material: blood. CDR3 residues: CASSLGGDEQYF. CDR3 coding DNA: TGTGCCAGCAGCTTAGGAGGGGACGAGCAGTACTTC. The complete variable domain, with remaining parts taken from reference TRBV7-9 and TRBJ2-7, reads DTGVSQNPRHKITKRGQNVTFRCDPISEHNRLYWYRQTLGQGPEFLTYFQNEAQLEKSRLLSDRFSAERPKGSFSTLEIQRTEQGDSAMYLCASSLGGDEQYFGPGTRLTVT.